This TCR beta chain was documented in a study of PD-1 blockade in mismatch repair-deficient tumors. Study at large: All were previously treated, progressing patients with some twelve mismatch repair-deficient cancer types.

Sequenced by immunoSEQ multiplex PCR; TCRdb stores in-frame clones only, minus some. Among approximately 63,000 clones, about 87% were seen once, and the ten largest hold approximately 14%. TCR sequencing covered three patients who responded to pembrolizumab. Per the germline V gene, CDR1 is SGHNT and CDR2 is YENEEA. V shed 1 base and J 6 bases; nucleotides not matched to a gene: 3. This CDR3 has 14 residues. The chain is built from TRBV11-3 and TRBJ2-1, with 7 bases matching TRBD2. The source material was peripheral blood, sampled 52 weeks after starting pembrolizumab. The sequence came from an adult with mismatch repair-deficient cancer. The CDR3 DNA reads TGTGCCAGCAGCTTAGCGGGACTACCCAATGAGCAGTTCTTC. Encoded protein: CASSLAGLPNEQFF.